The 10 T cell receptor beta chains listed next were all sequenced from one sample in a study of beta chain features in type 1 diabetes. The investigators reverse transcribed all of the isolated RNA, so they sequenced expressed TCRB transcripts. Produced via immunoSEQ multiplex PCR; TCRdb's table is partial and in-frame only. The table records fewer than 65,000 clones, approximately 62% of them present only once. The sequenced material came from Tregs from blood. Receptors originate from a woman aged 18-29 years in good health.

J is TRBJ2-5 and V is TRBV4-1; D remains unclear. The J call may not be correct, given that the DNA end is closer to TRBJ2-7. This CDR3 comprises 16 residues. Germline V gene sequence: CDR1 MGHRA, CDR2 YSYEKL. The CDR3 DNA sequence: TGCGCCAGCAGCCAAGATCGTGGGCCTAGCTCCTACGAGCAGTACTTC. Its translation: CASSQDRGPSSYEQYF.

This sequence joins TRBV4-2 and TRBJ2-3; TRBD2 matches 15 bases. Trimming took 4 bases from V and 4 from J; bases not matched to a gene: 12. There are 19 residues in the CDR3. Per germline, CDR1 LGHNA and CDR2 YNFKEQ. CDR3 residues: CASSPPRTSGGDRSDTQYF. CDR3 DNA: TGTGCCAGCAGCCCGCCCCGGACTAGCGGGGGGGACAGGTCAGATACGCAGTATTTT.

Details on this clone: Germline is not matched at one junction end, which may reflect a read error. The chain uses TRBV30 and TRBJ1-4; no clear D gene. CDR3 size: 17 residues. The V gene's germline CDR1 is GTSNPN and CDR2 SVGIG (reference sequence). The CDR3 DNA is TGTGCCCGGAGTTCTCTTAATGAGGGCTCCGGAGAAGAAAAACTGTTTTTT. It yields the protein CARSSLNEGSGEEKLFF.

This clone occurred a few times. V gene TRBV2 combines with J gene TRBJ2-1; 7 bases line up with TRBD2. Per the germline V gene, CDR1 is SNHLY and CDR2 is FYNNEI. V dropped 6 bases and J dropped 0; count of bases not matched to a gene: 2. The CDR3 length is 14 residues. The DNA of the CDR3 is TGTGCCAGCAGGGCGGGAGACTCCTACAATGAGCAGTTCTTC. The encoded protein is CASRAGDSYNEQFF.

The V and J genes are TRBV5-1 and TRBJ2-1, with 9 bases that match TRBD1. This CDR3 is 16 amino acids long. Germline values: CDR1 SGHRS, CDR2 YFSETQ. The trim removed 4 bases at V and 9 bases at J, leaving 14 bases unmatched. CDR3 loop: CASSQGRWDREGEQFF. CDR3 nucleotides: TGCGCCAGCAGCCAGGGCCGGTGGGACAGGGAAGGTGAGCAGTTCTTC.

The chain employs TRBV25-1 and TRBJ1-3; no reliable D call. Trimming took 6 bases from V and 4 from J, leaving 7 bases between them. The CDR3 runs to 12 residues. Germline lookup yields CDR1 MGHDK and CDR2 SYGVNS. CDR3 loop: CASRKTGNTIYF. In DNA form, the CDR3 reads TGTGCCAGCAGGAAGACAGGAAACACCATATATTTT. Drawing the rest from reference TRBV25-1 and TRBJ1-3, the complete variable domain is EADIYQTPRYLVIGTGKKITLECSQTMGHDKMYWYQQDPGMELHLIHYSYGVNSTEKGDLSSESTVSRIRTEHFPLTLESARPSHTSQYLCASRKTGNTIYFGEGSWLTVV.

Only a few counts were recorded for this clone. The CDR3 bases are TGTGCCAGCAGTGAATCACAGGGGGCCTACGAGCAGTACTTC. Residues: CASSESQGAYEQYF. V gene TRBV2 combines with J gene TRBJ2-7, with 8 bases identical to TRBD1. The CDR3 has 14 amino acids. The V gene end was trimmed by 2 bases and the J gene end by 2 bases; junction bases not matched to a gene: 2. Per germline, CDR1 SNHLY and CDR2 FYNNEI.

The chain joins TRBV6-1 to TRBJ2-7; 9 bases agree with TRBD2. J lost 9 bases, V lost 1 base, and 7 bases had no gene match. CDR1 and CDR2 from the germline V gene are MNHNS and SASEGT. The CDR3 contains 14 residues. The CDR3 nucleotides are TGTGCCAGCAGTGAAGTGGCTAGCGGGACTGTGCAGTACTTC. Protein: CASSEVASGTVQYF.

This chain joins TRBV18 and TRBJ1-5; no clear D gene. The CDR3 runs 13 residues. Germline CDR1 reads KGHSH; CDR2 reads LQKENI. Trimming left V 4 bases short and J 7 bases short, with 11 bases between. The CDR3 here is CASSREDGQPQHF. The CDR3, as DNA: TGTGCCAGCTCACGCGAAGACGGGCAGCCCCAGCATTTT.

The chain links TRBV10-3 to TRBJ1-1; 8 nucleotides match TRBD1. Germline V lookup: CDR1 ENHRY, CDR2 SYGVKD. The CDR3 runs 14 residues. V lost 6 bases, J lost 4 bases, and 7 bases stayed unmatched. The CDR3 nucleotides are TGTGCCATCAGGGGACAGGATCGGGGCACTGAAGCTTTCTTT. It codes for CAIRGQDRGTEAFF.